A single TCR beta chain is shown here with its context. Antigen specificity is unknown. This sample stems from a study of CXCR3-negative and CXCR3-positive naive CD8 T cells. Study findings and constraints: For memory CD8+ cells diversity was much lower, but both naive subsets had comparably high diversity. Compared with CXCR3-negative naive cells, CXCR3-positive naive cells showed more hydrophobic TRB CDR3s. Similar TRBV-TRBJ usage was seen in naive cells (both CXCR3-negative and CXCR3-positive), but memory cells differed.

The CDR3 has 14 residues. Germline-derived CDR1 and CDR2 are ENHRY and SYGVKD. It was by 5' RACE with UMI labels that the TRB cDNA libraries were prepared. No DNA is given; TCRdb re-called the 5' RACE reads and lists each CDR3 protein once. In total, the table holds approximately 98,000 distinct CDR3 sequences. CD45RO-CCR7+CD27+CD95- defined naive CD8+ T cells. The gene calls are TRBV10-3 and TRBJ1-5; TCRdb outputs TRBD1, but without DNA this stays unchecked. The origin of this receptor is a human donor in good health. Some clones in this sample may be carry-over from other donors' samples. The source material was naive CXCR3+ CD8+ T cells from blood. Subset indicated: CD45RO-CCR7+CD27+CD95- naive CD8+ T cells expressing CXCR3 (TNR3+). CDR3 residues: CAISDGTMAQPQHF.